These T cell receptor beta chains were read from a single sample in a study of blood T cell repertoires in COVID-19. Sequencing was performed with immunoSEQ multiplex PCR; in TCRdb, only in-frame clones are kept and a portion is missing. Among 270,000 or so clones listed, just under 90% were seen once. The sequencing input was peripheral blood. The receptors originated from a woman aged 25 to 39 with COVID-19, enrolled during active disease. The CDR3 runs from the conserved cysteine through the conserved F or W. The D gene is left open where the match is weak. Clone size is shown for a subset of rows, as once, few, many or a class of expanded clone.

>TRBJ1-3|.|16|TRBV5-1|.
CASSAREATRGNTIYF
TGCGCCAGCAGCGCCAGGGAGGCAACGCGCGGAAACACCATATATTTT
>TRBJ1-5|.|13|TRBV7-9|.
CASSLDHSQPQHF
TGTGCCAGCAGCTTAGACCATAGTCAGCCCCAGCATTTT
>TRBJ1-2|.|16|TRBV4-2|.
CASSQDLTGGADGYTF
TGTGCCAGCAGCCAGGATCTAACGGGGGGGGCGGATGGCTACACCTTC
>TRBJ1-4|once|13|TRBV7-9|.
CAAGGRVNEKLFF
TGTGCCGCCGGGGGACGGGTAAATGAAAAACTGTTTTTT
>TRBJ1-1|few|15|TRBV9|.
CASSALQGFDTEAFF
TGTGCCAGCAGCGCGCTACAGGGTTTCGACACTGAAGCTTTCTTT
>TRBJ1-2|.|13|TRBV6-5|TRBD1
CASSYGDRSGYTF
TGTGCCAGCAGTTACGGGGACAGGTCGGGCTACACCTTC
>TRBJ2-5|once|13|TRBV18|.
CASSPQTGETQYF
TGTGCCAGCTCACCACAGACTGGGGAGACCCAGTACTTC
>TRBJ2-1|.|18|TRBV21-1|.
CASSKALFGTGAEDEQFF
.
>TRBJ2-7|.|15|TRBV19|TRBD1
CASSAAGQGGYEQYF
TGTGCCAGTAGTGCGGCGGGACAGGGAGGGTACGAGCAGTACTTC
>TRBJ2-2|.|17|TRBV7-2|.
CASSYFWGYLNTGELFF
TGTGCCAGCAGCTATTTTTGGGGCTACCTGAACACCGGGGAGCTGTTTTTT